Listed below are T cell receptor beta chains from one sample, sequenced in a study of metastatic and nonmetastatic thyroid tumors. TCRdb re-called the PCR reads with MiXCR. The data show 60,000 to 85,000 clones, roughly 18% seen once. What was sequenced was blood. The source of these receptors is a female donor with papillary thyroid cancer or a benign thyroid nodule (not recorded which). Some clones in this sample may be carry-over from other donors' samples. CDR3s include the opening cysteine and the closing phenylalanine or tryptophan. Size values are once, few and many counts, or a class for expanded clones, and some rows have none.

J gene: TRBJ1-1; clone size: many; V gene: TRBV5-1; CDR3 protein: CASSLAQGATEAFF
J gene: TRBJ1-1; clone size: -; V gene: TRBV27; CDR3 protein: CANSLGVGNTEAFF
J gene: TRBJ1-1; clone size: once; V gene: TRBV30; CDR3 protein: CSWSREDLSATEAFF
J gene: TRBJ2-1; clone size: many; V gene: TRBV11-2; CDR3 protein: CASRSLAGDRRNEQFF
J gene: TRBJ1-1; clone size: -; V gene: TRBV28; CDR3 protein: CASSFPGGAFF
J gene: TRBJ2-3; clone size: many; V gene: TRBV6-5; CDR3 protein: CASSYIRLAGSTDTQYF
J gene: TRBJ2-5; clone size: many; V gene: TRBV9; CDR3 protein: CASSVGGLGTAETQYF
J gene: TRBJ2-1; clone size: many; V gene: TRBV7-6; CDR3 protein: CASSPGLAGVGEQFF
J gene: TRBJ1-5; clone size: many; V gene: TRBV15; CDR3 protein: CATSRGTGVQPQHF
J gene: TRBJ1-1; clone size: -; V gene: TRBV6-1; CDR3 protein: CASSPREEQQAAFF
J gene: TRBJ2-1; clone size: many; V gene: TRBV5-4; CDR3 protein: CASRRAGGPRDEQFF
J gene: TRBJ2-6; clone size: -; V gene: TRBV15; CDR3 protein: CATIYGTSGVNVLTF
J gene: TRBJ1-6; clone size: many; V gene: TRBV14; CDR3 protein: CASSQGDSGTPLHF
J gene: TRBJ1-2; clone size: many; V gene: TRBV29-1; CDR3 protein: CSVGLAGNNGYTF
J gene: TRBJ2-4; clone size: many; V gene: TRBV2; CDR3 protein: CASSGEQASAKNIQYF
J gene: TRBJ1-3; clone size: few; V gene: TRBV5-4; CDR3 protein: CASSPTGGFTGNTIYF